This T cell receptor (beta chain) was obtained from a study of cytomegalovirus exposure and HLA in healthy donors. V was clipped by 4 bases and J by 4 bases; unmatched bases: 4. Germline loops: CDR1 SQVTM, CDR2 ANQGSEA. This CDR3 spans 14 amino acids. Study-wide results and caveats: As a later analysis revealed, most CMV-associated TCR beta chains appeared HLA-restricted. Reported results showed that the classifier diagnosed cytomegalovirus status with high specificity and sensitivity.

13 Jbeta primers and 60 Vbeta primers were used for the PCR. Clones were sequenced by immunoSEQ multiplex PCR, and TCRdb holds only the in-frame ones, with some missing. The repertoire holds 150,000 to 200,000 clones, 75% to 85% seen once, with less than 15% in the top ten. This clone is a singleton in its sample. Its antigen is currently unknown. Sequenced input: PBMCs. This receptor was identified in a woman aged 50 to 60 in good health and CMV-seropositive. The V gene is TRBV29-1, the J gene TRBJ1-3; 10 nucleotides match TRBD1. The CDR3, as DNA: TGCAGCGTTGGACAGGGGGCGCAAGGAAACACCATATATTTT. This sequence encodes CSVGQGAQGNTIYF.